Following are 2 T cell receptor beta chains from one sample sequenced in a study of blood T cell repertoires in COVID-19. Profiling relied on immunoSEQ multiplex PCR, and the TCRdb table lists in-frame clones only, not all of them. Of tens of thousands of clones in the sample, 75% to 90% were seen once. Sequencing was done on a sample of peripheral blood. The receptors were sampled from a woman aged 60-75 years with active COVID-19.

CDR3 coding DNA: TGTGCCAGCAGCGCCCAGGGGATGGGCCAGGGAGAAGCTTTCTTT. It yields the protein CASSAQGMGQGEAFF. The chain has TRBV7-6 and TRBJ1-1, with a weak D call TRBD1 (6 bases). Trimming took off 5 bases at V and 8 bases at J, with 21 bases between the two ends. In germline, CDR1 is SGHVS, CDR2 FNYEAQ. The CDR3 runs 15 residues.

The CDR3 loop is CASSPLAGGWETQYF. For the CDR3, the DNA is TGTGCCAGCAGCCCACTAGCGGGGGGATGGGAGACCCAGTACTTC. V is TRBV3-1 (or the pseudogene TRBV3-2) and J is TRBJ2-5; TRBD2 aligns across 12 bases. V trimming: 4 bases; J trimming: 5 bases; junction bases outside the gene matches: 5. Germline V gives CDR1 LGHDT, CDR2 YNNKEL (reference sequence). This CDR3 contains 15 residues.